These 25 T cell receptor beta chains originate from one sample sequenced in a study of blood T cell repertoires in COVID-19 (dated by TCRdb to 2020 to 2022). Preparation of the library involved the immunoSEQ multiplex PCR assay. Imported from immuneACCESS, the table was reduced by TCRdb to in-frame sequences with V and J called. These copies leave out some clones; in studies compared against another copy, an unresolved V gene accounts for under half, and the cause of the remainder is not known. Here the sample has some 290,000 clones; roughly nine tenths occur a single time. The top ten clonotypes cover 2.2% of the sample. Sequencing was carried out using peripheral blood. The origin of the receptors is a woman between 50 and 59 years old who had recovered from COVID-19.

The V call is TRBV6-5, the J call TRBJ1-5; maybe TRBD1 (6 bases). The germline V and J ends were trimmed by 6 bases and 4 bases, with 13 bases remaining between them. Germline V gives CDR1 MNHEY, CDR2 SVGAGI. CDR3 size: 14 residues. CDR3 loop: CASSLDSLNQPQHF. The CDR3 DNA follows: TGTGCCAGCAGCCTGGACAGTCTTAATCAGCCCCAGCATTTT.

This clone appeared a single time. J is TRBJ1-2 and V is TRBV18; 7 positions match TRBD1. Germline CDR1 and CDR2: KGHSH and LQKENI. V trimming: 1 base; J trimming: 4 bases; junction bases outside the gene matches: 3. This CDR3 is 14 amino acids long. This CDR3 reads CASSPQTGFYGYTF. CDR3 coding DNA: TGTGCCAGCTCACCACAGACAGGGTTCTATGGCTACACCTTC. The variable domain in full, completed from reference TRBV18 and TRBJ1-2, reads NAGVMQNPRHLVRRRGQEARLRCSPMKGHSHVYWYRQLPEEGLKFMVYLQKENIIDESGMPKERFSAEFPKEGPSILRIQQVVRGDSAAYFCASSPQTGFYGYTFGSGTRLTVV.

The CDR3 region is CASSIDRVAGGPETQYF. For the CDR3, the DNA is TGTGCCAGTAGTATAGATCGGGTAGCGGGAGGGCCGGAGACCCAGTACTTC. V gene TRBV19 combines with J gene TRBJ2-5, with 11 positions matching TRBD2. The CDR3 runs 17 residues. Germline V gene lookup returns CDR1 LNHDA and CDR2 SQIVND (reference sequence). V dropped 0 bases and J dropped 5; count of bases not matched to a gene: 8.

CDR3 amino acids: CASSLWGQQETQYF. CDR3 DNA sequence: TGTGCCAGCAGTCTATGGGGACAGCAAGAGACCCAGTACTTC. The chain links TRBV3-1 (or the pseudogene TRBV3-2) to TRBJ2-5; 7 bases line up with TRBD1. The CDR3 runs to 14 residues. Trimming removed 6 bases from V and 2 bases from J; junction bases left unmatched: 6. CDR1 is LGHDT, CDR2 YNNKEL, per germline (reference sequence).

This clone was seen only a few times. The chain has TRBV7-2 and TRBJ1-4, with D possibly being TRBD1 (6 bases). In germline, CDR1 is SGHTA, CDR2 FQGNSA. V lost 5 bases and J lost 0, with 16 bases in between. This CDR3 is 17 amino acids long. The CDR3 is CASSPRGGPATNEKLFF. CDR3 in DNA: TGTGCCAGCAGCCCGAGGGGGGGGCCTGCAACTAATGAAAAACTGTTTTTT.

On this clone itself: One junction end disagrees with the germline gene, perhaps due to a read error. The chain carries TRBV5-1 and TRBJ2-7; tentative D call: TRBD1 (6 bases). CDR1 and CDR2 from the germline V gene are SGHRS and YFSETQ. There are 14 residues in the CDR3. The CDR3 DNA sequence: TGCGCCAGCAGCTTACAGGGAAACTCCAACGAGCAGTACTTC. Translated, it gives CASSLQGNSNEQYF.

V and J are TRBV27 and TRBJ2-5; TRBD1 might be the D (5 bases). Trimming shortened V by 5 bases and J by 5 bases, and 18 bases separated the two germline ends. This CDR3 has 15 amino acids. Germline V lookup: CDR1 MNHEY, CDR2 SMNVEV (reference sequence). This chain's CDR3 is CASSATGLRRETQYF. Here the CDR3 DNA reads TGTGCCAGCAGTGCAACAGGTCTACGTAGGGAGACCCAGTACTTC.

This sequence joins TRBV6-5 and TRBJ1-1; 7 nucleotides line up with TRBD1. J lost 8 bases, V lost 0 bases, and 3 bases had no gene match. The CDR3 runs to 13 residues. CDR1 and CDR2 from the germline V gene are MNHEY and SVGAGI. The CDR3 here is CASSYSTGWEAFF. In DNA, the CDR3 is TGTGCCAGCAGTTACTCGACAGGGTGGGAAGCTTTCTTT.

The chain joins TRBV28 to TRBJ1-4; weak D call: TRBD1 (6 bases). Germline CDR1 and CDR2: MDHEN and SYDVKM. The CDR3 contains 18 residues. Between the trimmed V and J ends, which lost 5 bases and 0 bases, there was a span of 19 bases. The CDR3 DNA follows: TGTGCCAGCAGTCCGACCGGGACACTTGTTGCAACTAATGAAAAACTGTTTTTT. Residues: CASSPTGTLVATNEKLFF.

This chain joins TRBV5-1 and TRBJ1-2; D is unclear. In germline, CDR1 is SGHRS, CDR2 YFSETQ. This CDR3 has 14 residues. V lost 2 bases and J 3 bases, leaving 11 bases between the germline ends. The CDR3: CASSLRSGDYGYTF. The CDR3 region has the DNA TGCGCCAGCAGCTTAAGGAGCGGGGACTATGGCTACACCTTC.

Here the CDR3 DNA reads TGCGCCAGCAGCTTGGGACAGGGGACCACAGATACGCAGTATTTT. Protein product: CASSLGQGTTDTQYF. This chain links TRBV5-1 with TRBJ2-3, with 8 bases that match TRBD1. From germline, CDR1 is SGHRS and CDR2 YFSETQ. This CDR3 has 15 amino acids. With V trimmed by 0 bases and J by 2 bases, 2 bases remained unmatched.

The chain uses TRBV5-1 and TRBJ2-5, with 11 bases that match TRBD2. CDR1 SGHRS and CDR2 YFSETQ come from the germline V gene. The CDR3 has 14 residues. V gave up 5 bases and J gave up 4 bases; unmatched junction bases: 4. The DNA for the CDR3 is TGCGCCAGCAGTCAAGGACTAGCGGGAGAGACCCAGTACTTC. The encoded protein is CASSQGLAGETQYF.

The chain joins TRBV6-2 or TRBV6-3 to TRBJ2-5; D is ambiguous. Per the germline V gene, CDR1 is MNHEY and CDR2 is SVGEGT. This CDR3 has 12 amino acids. The ends were cut back, 3 bases at V and 5 bases at J, with 7 bases in the middle. This CDR3 is CASSYVGETQYF. DNA for the CDR3: TGTGCCAGCAGTTATGTCGGGGAGACCCAGTACTTC.

The chain is built from TRBV6-5 and TRBJ1-2; D perhaps matches TRBD1 (5 bases). The CDR3 is made up of 11 amino acids. Germline CDR1 and CDR2: MNHEY and SVGAGI. Trimming pared 6 bases from V and 4 bases from J, leaving 6 bases between. The CDR3 region has the DNA TGTGCCAGCAGCCAGGGCTATGGCTACACCTTC. Translating it yields CASSQGYGYTF.

The chain recombines TRBV5-6 with TRBJ1-1; 12 nucleotides match TRBD1. Germline assignment: CDR1 SGHDT and CDR2 YYEEEE. The CDR3 sequence is 16 residues long. V was pared by 4 bases and J by 1 base, with 5 bases of the junction left unmatched. For the CDR3, the DNA is TGTGCCAGCAGCAAGGGACAGGGGGCAGGGAACACTGAAGCTTTCTTT. Translated: CASSKGQGAGNTEAFF.

The V gene is TRBV9, the J gene TRBJ1-3; D gene ambiguous. The germline gives CDR1 SGDLS, CDR2 YYNGEE. The CDR3 is 13 residues long. V was shortened by 1 base and J by 3 bases, with 5 bases between the two germline ends. DNA of the CDR3: TGTGCCAGCAGCGTACTCAGTGGAAACACCATATATTTT. This codes for CASSVLSGNTIYF. The full variable domain, rest sourced from reference TRBV9 and TRBJ1-3, is DSGVTQTPKHLITATGQRVTLRCSPRSGDLSVYWYQQSLDQGLQFLIQYYNGEERAKGNILERFSAQQFPDLHSELNLSSLELGDSALYFCASSVLSGNTIYFGEGSWLTVV.

The chain combines TRBV29-1 with TRBJ1-5; the D gene is possibly TRBD1 (6 bases). Germline V gene lookup returns CDR1 SQVTM and CDR2 ANQGSEA. Trimming pared 7 bases from V and 0 bases from J, leaving 16 bases between. The CDR3 has 15 residues. CDR3: CSAQFTGFSNQPQHF. In nucleotides, the CDR3 is TGCAGCGCCCAATTTACAGGGTTTAGCAATCAGCCCCAGCATTTT. The full variable domain, rest sourced from reference TRBV29-1 and TRBJ1-5, is SAVISQKPSRDICQRGTSLTIQCQVDSQVTMMFWYRQQPGQSLTLIATANQGSEATYESGFVIDKFPISRPNLTFSTLTVSNMSPEDSSIYLCSAQFTGFSNQPQHFGDGTRLSIL.

This chain links TRBV1 with TRBJ2-1; TRBD2 is the table's D call, not checked against the DNA. TRBV1 is a listed pseudogene. The CDR3 extends over 19 amino acids. The CDR3 is CTSSGLGTSGRSGYNEQFF. CDR3 nucleotides: TGCACCAGCAGCGGACTCGGGACTAGCGGGAGGTCCGGCTACAATGAGCAGTTCTTC.

The chain is built from TRBV4-2 and TRBJ1-3; D possibly corresponds to TRBD1 (5 bases). CDR3 length equals 16 residues. Germline CDR1 LGHNA, CDR2 YNFKEQ. V lost 1 base to trimming and J lost 1 base, with 11 bases between them. CDR3: CASSQVMGRSGNTIYF. The CDR3 DNA reads as TGTGCCAGCAGCCAAGTTATGGGGCGGTCTGGAAACACCATATATTTT.

V is TRBV19 and J is TRBJ1-2; TRBD1 matches at 9 bases. V lost 6 bases and J lost 4; bases outside the gene matches: 12. Germline V gene sequence: CDR1 LNHDA, CDR2 SQIVND (reference sequence). The CDR3 loop spans 16 amino acids. This CDR3 reads CASSLQGATIIYGYTF. CDR3 sequence (DNA): TGTGCCAGTAGCCTACAGGGGGCGACTATCATCTATGGCTACACCTTC.

The DNA of the CDR3 is TGTGCCAGCAGTACAGGACTAGCGGGGACCGATCCGTTCTTC. It translates to CASSTGLAGTDPFF. The rearrangement uses TRBV6-6 and TRBJ2-1; 12 bases line up with TRBD2. Germline CDR1 is MNHNY and CDR2 is SVGAGI (reference sequence). V shed 5 bases and J 15 bases; nucleotides not matched to a gene: 11. CDR3 length equals 14 residues.

This sequence joins TRBV6-6 and TRBJ2-7; 9 positions agree with TRBD1. The CDR3 consists of 14 residues. V lost 2 bases, J lost 6 bases, and 5 bases stayed unmatched. In germline, CDR1 is MNHNY, CDR2 SVGAGI (reference sequence). CDR3 bases: TGTGCCAGCAGTTACGGGACAGGGAGGCGCGAGCAGTACTTC. It codes for CASSYGTGRREQYF.

The chain has TRBV5-4 and TRBJ1-1; 7 nucleotides align to TRBD1. The CDR3 runs 12 residues. Germline V CDR1 and CDR2: SGHNT, YYREEE (reference sequence). The V gene end was trimmed by 6 bases and the J gene end by 9 bases; junction bases not matched to a gene: 8. This CDR3 is CASNSGGRQAFF. CDR3 sequence (DNA): TGTGCCAGCAACTCAGGGGGGAGGCAAGCTTTCTTT.

The chain joins TRBV18 to TRBJ1-4; maybe TRBD1 (6 bases). This CDR3 region has 18 residues. CDR1 and CDR2 from the germline V gene are KGHSH and LQKENI. The V gene lost 3 bases and the J gene lost 0 bases, with 17 bases spanning the gap. For the CDR3, the DNA is TGTGCCAGCTCACCCTTCGGACAGCTCCTTGCAACTAATGAAAAACTGTTTTTT. This codes for CASSPFGQLLATNEKLFF.

This chain links TRBV9 with TRBJ2-7, with 9 nucleotides matching TRBD1. The CDR3 contains 12 residues. Trimming took 7 bases from V and 5 from J; bases not matched to a gene: 4. In germline, CDR1 is SGDLS, CDR2 YYNGEE. CDR3 sequence: CASGTGINEQYF. The CDR3 nucleotides are TGTGCCAGCGGGACAGGGATCAACGAGCAGTACTTC.